This T cell receptor (beta chain) was found in a study of early T cells in non-severe SARS-CoV-2 infection. The wider study: Sequencing targeted bulk RNA from unsorted whole blood, leaving chains unpaired. The study's findings and limits: The VDJdb matching leaned toward anti-spike CD8 responses and overlooked private and CD4 specificities.

V was cut by 6 bases and J by 3 bases, with 17 bases left in between. Germline CDR1 is MDHEN and CDR2 is SYDVKM. This CDR3 is 15 amino acids long. Individual cDNA molecules were tagged with unique molecular identifiers. TCRdb redid the calling of the 5' RACE reads with MiXCR, one entry per CDR3 protein. This table has fewer than 85,000 distinct CDR3 sequences, about 15% appearing once. As to this clonotype: Its specificity is not known.

The sequence came from an adult who was a healthcare worker with PCR-confirmed SARS-CoV-2 infection or an uninfected control (not recorded which). Source material: whole blood. The chain uses TRBV28 and TRBJ1-1; D call uncertain. The CDR3 nucleotides are TGTGCCAGCAGGGGCGTCGGTAGCACGGACACTGAAGCTTTCTTT. Protein: CASRGVGSTDTEAFF.